This T cell receptor beta chain is drawn from a study of T cells in narcolepsy. Across the study: Donors had narcolepsy type 1 or type 2, or were healthy controls.

For this clone: Its antigen is unidentified.

Profiled with immunoSEQ multiplex PCR; TCRdb holds only in-frame clones, not every one. The sample holds approximately 40,000 clones, more than 70% seen once. Whole-study results and caveats: Autoreactive clonotypes reportedly recurred in blood of same and different patients, not controls. In some patient and control memory CD4+ samples, autoreactive clones were absent. Comparing one patient's CSF and blood CD4+ clonotypes highlighted HCRT- and TRIB2-specific autoreactive clonotypes.

Per germline, CDR1 MNHNS and CDR2 SASEGT. This CDR3 has 14 residues. V lost 4 bases and J lost 4, with 13 bases in between. Sequenced sample: CD45RA- memory CD4+ T cells from PBMCs. The chain is built from TRBV6-1 and TRBJ1-1; D remains ambiguous. This clonotype originated in a human donor with narcolepsy. The DNA for the CDR3 is TGTGCCAGCAGTGTAGCTCGCCGGAGCACTGAAGCTTTCTTT. Its translation is CASSVARRSTEAFF.